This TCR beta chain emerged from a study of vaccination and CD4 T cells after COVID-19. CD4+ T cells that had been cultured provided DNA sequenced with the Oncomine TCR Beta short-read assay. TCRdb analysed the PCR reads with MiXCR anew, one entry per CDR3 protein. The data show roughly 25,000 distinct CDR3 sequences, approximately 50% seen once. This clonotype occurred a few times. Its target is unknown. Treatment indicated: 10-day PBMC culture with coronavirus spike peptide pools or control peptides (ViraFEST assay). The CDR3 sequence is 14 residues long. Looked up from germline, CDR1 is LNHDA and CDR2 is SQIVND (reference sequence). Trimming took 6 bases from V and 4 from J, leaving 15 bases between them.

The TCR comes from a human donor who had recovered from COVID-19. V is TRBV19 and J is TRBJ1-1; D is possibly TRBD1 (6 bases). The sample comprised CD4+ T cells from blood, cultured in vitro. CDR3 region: CASRRVGGSTEAFF. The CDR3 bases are TGTGCCAGTAGACGAGTAGGGGGAAGCACTGAAGCTTTCTTT.